This T cell receptor beta chain was observed in a study of T cell changes during pregnancy in multiple sclerosis. There are 13 residues in the CDR3. CDR1 and CDR2 from the germline V gene are MNHEY and SMNVEV (reference sequence). The V end was cut by 4 bases, the J end by 5 bases, with 9 bases between. Only one count was recorded for this clone. Assay used: immunoSEQ multiplex PCR; TCRdb lists only in-frame clones, some missing. Of tens of thousands of clones listed, 90% are singletons. Sequencing used peripheral blood, obtained after pregnancy. This clonotype originated in a female donor in good health, enrolled as a control in a pregnancy study. The chain employs TRBV27 and TRBJ1-5; maybe TRBD1 (5 bases). CDR3 loop: CASSSDSDQPQHF. The CDR3 DNA reads as TGTGCCAGCAGTTCAGACAGTGATCAGCCCCAGCATTTT.